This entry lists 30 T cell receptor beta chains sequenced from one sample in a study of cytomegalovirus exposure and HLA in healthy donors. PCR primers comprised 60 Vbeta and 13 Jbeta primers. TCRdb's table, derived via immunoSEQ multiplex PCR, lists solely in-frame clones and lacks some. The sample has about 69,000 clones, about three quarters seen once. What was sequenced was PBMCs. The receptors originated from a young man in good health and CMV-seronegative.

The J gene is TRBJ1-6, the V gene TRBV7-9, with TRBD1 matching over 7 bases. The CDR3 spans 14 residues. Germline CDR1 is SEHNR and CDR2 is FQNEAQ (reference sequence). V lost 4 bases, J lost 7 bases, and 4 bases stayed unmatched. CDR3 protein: CASSWGQSNSPLHF. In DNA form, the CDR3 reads TGTGCCAGCAGCTGGGGACAGTCAAATTCACCCCTCCACTTT.

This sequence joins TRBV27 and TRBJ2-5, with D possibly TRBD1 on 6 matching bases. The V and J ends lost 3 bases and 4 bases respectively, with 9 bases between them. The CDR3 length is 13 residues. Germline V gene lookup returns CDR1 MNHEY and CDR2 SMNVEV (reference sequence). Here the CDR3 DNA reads TGTGCCAGCAGTTTCGGCAGGGGAGAGACCCAGTACTTC. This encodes CASSFGRGETQYF.

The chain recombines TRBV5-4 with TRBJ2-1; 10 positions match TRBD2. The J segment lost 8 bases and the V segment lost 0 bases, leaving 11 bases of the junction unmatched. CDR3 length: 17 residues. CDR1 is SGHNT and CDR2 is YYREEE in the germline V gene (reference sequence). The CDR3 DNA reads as TGTGCCAGCAGCTTGGCCAAGAGCGGGGGGGCCGGCCATGAGCAGTTCTTC. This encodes CASSLAKSGGAGHEQFF.

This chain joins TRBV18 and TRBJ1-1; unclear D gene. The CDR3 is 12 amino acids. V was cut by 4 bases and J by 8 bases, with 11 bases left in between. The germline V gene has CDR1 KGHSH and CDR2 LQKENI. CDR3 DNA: TGTGCCAGCTCACGGATGGCGGAAGAAGCTTTCTTT. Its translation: CASSRMAEEAFF.

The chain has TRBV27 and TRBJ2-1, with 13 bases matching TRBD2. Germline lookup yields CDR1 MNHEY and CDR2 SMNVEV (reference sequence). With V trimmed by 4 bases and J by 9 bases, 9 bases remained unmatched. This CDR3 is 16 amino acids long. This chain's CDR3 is CASSYLLAGGRFEQFF. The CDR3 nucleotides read TGTGCCAGCAGTTACCTACTAGCGGGGGGGCGTTTTGAGCAGTTCTTC.

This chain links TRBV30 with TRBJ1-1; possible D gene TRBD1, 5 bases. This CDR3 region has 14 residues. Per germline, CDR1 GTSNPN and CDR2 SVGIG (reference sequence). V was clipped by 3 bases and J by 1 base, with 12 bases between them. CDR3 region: CAWSEDSQNTEAFF. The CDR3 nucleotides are TGTGCCTGGAGCGAAGACAGCCAGAACACTGAAGCTTTCTTT.

The CDR3 DNA follows: TGTGCCAGCAGTGAAGCTAGCGGGGGGCCCAACAATGAGCAGTTCTTC. It translates to CASSEASGGPNNEQFF. This chain links TRBV6-1 with TRBJ2-1; 10 bases map to TRBD2. This CDR3 region has 16 residues. Trimming cost V 0 bases and J 5 bases; bases outside gene matches: 4. The germline CDR1 and CDR2 sequences are MNHNS and SASEGT.

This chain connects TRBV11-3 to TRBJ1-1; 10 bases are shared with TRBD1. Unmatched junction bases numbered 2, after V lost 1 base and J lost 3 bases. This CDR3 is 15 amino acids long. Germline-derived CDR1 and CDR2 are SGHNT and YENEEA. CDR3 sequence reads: CASSLGQGADTEAFF. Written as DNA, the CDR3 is TGTGCCAGCAGCTTAGGACAGGGGGCAGACACTGAAGCTTTCTTT. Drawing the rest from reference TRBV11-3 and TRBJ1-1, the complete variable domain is EAGVVQSPRYKIIEKKQPVAFWCNPISGHNTLYWYLQNLGQGPELLIRYENEEAVDDSQLPKDRFSAERLKGVDSTLKIQPAELGDSAVYLCASSLGQGADTEAFFGQGTRLTVV.

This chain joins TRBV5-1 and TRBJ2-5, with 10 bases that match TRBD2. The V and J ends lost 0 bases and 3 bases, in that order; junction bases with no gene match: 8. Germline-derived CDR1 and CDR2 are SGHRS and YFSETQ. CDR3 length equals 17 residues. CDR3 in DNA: TGCGCCAGCAGCTTGGCGAGGCTAGCGGGGGATAAAGAGACCCAGTACTTC. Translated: CASSLARLAGDKETQYF.

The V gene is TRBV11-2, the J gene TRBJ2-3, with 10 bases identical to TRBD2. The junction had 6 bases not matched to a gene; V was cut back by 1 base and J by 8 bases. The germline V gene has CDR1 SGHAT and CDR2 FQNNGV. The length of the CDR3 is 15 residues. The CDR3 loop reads CASSLVAGGGGTQYF. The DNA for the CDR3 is TGTGCCAGCAGCTTAGTAGCGGGGGGCGGGGGTACGCAGTATTTT.

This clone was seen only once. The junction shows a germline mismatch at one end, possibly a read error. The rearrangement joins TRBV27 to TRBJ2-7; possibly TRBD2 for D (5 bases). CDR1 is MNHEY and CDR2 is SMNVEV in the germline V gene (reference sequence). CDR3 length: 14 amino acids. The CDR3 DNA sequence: TGTGCCAGCAATTTACGGGGTATTTCGGGCGAGCAGTACTTC. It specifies CASNLRGISGEQYF.

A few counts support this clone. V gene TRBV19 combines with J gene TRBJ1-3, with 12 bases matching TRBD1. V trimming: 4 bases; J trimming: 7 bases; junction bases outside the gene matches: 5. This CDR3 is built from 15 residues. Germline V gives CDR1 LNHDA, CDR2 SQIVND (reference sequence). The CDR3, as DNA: TGTGCCAGTAGTACACCGGGACAGGGGGCGAACACCATATATTTT. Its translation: CASSTPGQGANTIYF.

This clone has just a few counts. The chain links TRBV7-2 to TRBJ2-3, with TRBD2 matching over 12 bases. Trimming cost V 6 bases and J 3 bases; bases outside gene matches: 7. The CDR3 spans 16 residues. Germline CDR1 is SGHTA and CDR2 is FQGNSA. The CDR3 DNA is TGTGCCAGCAGTTCTGGAACTAGCGGGGGGACAGATACGCAGTATTTT. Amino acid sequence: CASSSGTSGGTDTQYF.

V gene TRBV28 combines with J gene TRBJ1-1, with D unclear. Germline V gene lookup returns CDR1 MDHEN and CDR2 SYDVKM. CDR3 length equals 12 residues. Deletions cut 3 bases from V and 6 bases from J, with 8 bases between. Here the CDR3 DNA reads TGTGCCAGCAGTTTGTTGCGGGCTGAAGCTTTCTTT. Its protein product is CASSLLRAEAFF.

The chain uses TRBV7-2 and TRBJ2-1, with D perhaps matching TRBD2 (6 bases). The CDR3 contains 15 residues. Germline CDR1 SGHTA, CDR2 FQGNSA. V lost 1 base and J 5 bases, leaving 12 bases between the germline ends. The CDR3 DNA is TGTGCCAGCAGCTTAGACAAGGGGAGGAACAATGAGCAGTTCTTC. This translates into CASSLDKGRNNEQFF.

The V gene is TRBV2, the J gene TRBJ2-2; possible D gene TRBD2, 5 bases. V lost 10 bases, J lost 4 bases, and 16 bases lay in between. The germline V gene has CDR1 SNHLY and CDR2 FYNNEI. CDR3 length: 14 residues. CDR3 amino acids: CAITPEGSTGELFF. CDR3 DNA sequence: TGTGCCATTACTCCAGAGGGCTCCACCGGGGAGCTGTTTTTT.

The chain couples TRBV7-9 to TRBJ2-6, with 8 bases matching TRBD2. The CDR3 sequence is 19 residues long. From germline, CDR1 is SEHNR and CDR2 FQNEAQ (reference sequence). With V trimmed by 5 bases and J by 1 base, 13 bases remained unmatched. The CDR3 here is CASSPGGWTRDSGANVLTF. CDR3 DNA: TGTGCCAGCAGCCCGGGGGGGTGGACAAGGGATTCTGGGGCCAACGTCCTGACTTTC. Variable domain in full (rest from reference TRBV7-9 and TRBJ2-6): DTGVSQNPRHKITKRGQNVTFRCDPISEHNRLYWYRQTLGQGPEFLTYFQNEAQLEKSRLLSDRFSAERPKGSFSTLEIQRTEQGDSAMYLCASSPGGWTRDSGANVLTFGAGSRLTVL.

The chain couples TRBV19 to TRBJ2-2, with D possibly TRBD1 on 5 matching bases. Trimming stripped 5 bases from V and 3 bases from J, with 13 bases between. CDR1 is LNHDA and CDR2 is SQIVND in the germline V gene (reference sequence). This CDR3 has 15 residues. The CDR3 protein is CASSPATGYTGELFF. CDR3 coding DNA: TGTGCCAGTAGTCCTGCTACAGGTTACACCGGGGAGCTGTTTTTT.

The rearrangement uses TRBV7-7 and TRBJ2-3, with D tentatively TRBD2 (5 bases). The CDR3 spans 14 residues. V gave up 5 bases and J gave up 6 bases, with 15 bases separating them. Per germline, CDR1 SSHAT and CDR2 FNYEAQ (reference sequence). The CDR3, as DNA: TGTGCCAGCAGCATATCGAGGGTTAGTGATACGCAGTATTTT. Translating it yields CASSISRVSDTQYF.

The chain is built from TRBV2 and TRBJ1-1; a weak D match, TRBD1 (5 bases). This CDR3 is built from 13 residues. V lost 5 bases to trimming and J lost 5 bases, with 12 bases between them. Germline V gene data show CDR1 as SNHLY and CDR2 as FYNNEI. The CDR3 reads CASSRQGGTEAFF. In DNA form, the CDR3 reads TGTGCCAGCAGTCGGCAGGGAGGGACTGAAGCTTTCTTT.

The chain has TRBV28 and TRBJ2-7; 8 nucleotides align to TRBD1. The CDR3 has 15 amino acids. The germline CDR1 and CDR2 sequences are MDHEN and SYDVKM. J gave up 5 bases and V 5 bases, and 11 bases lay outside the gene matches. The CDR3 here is CASSPPSGQGHEQYF. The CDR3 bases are TGTGCCAGCAGTCCACCCAGTGGACAGGGCCACGAGCAGTACTTC.

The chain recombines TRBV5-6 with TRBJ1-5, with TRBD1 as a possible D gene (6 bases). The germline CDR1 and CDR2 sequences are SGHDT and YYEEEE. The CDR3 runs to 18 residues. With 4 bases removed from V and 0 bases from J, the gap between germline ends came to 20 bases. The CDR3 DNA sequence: TGTGCCAGCAGCCAACAGCTGATAGGACAGAATAGCAATCAGCCCCAGCATTTT. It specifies CASSQQLIGQNSNQPQHF.

The chain's CDR3 is CASSQEPGADTGELFF. In DNA, the CDR3 is TGCGCCAGCAGCCAAGAGCCTGGGGCGGACACCGGGGAGCTGTTTTTT. V and J are TRBV4-3 and TRBJ2-2; possible D gene TRBD1, 5 bases. V gave up 0 bases and J gave up 3 bases, with 11 bases separating them. This CDR3 is built from 16 residues. Germline V gene data show CDR1 as LGHNA and CDR2 as YSLEER.

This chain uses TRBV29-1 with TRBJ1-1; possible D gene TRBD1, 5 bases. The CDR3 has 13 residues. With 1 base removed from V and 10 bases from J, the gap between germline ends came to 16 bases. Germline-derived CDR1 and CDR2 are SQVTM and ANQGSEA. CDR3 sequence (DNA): TGCAGCGTTGAAGTGGCAGGGCCTCGTGGAGCTTTCTTT. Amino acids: CSVEVAGPRGAFF. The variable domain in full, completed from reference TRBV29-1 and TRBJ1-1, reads SAVISQKPSRDICQRGTSLTIQCQVDSQVTMMFWYRQQPGQSLTLIATANQGSEATYESGFVIDKFPISRPNLTFSTLTVSNMSPEDSSIYLCSVEVAGPRGAFFGQGTRLTVV.

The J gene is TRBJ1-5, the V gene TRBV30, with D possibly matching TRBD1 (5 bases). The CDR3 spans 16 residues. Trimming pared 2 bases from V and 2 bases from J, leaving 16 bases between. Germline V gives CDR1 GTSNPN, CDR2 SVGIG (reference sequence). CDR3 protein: CAWSRRGGRGNQPQHF. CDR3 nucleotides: TGTGCCTGGAGTCGGCGGGGGGGACGAGGCAATCAGCCCCAGCATTTT.

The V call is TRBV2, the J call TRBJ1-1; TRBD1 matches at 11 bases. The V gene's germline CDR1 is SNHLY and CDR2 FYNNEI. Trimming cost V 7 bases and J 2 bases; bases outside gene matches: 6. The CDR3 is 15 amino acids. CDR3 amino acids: CASIWTGGINTEAFF. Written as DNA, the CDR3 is TGTGCCAGCATTTGGACAGGGGGCATTAACACTGAAGCTTTCTTT.

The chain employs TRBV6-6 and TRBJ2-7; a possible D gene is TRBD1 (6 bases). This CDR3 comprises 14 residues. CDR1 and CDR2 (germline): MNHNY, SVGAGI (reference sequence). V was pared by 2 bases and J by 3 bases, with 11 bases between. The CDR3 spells CASSYGAGDYEQYV. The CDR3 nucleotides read TGTGCCAGCAGTTACGGGGCAGGGGACTACGAGCAGTACGTC.

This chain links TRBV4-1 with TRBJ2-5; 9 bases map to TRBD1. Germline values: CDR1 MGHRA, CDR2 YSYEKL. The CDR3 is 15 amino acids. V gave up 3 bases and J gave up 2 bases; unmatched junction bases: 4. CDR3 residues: CASSQDGQGQETQYF. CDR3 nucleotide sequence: TGCGCCAGCAGCCAGGACGGACAGGGGCAAGAGACCCAGTACTTC.

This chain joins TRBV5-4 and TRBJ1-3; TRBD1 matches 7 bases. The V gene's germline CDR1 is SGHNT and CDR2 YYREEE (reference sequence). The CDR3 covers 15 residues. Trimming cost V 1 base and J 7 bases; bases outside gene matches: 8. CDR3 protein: CASSLQGVPGNTIYF. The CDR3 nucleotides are TGTGCCAGCAGCTTGCAGGGGGTACCCGGGAACACCATATATTTT.

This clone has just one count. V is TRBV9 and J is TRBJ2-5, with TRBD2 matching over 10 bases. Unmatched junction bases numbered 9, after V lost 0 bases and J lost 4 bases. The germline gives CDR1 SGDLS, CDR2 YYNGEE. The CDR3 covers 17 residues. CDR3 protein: CASSVGSSGGAGETQYF. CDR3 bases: TGTGCCAGCAGCGTAGGGTCCAGCGGGGGGGCAGGAGAGACCCAGTACTTC. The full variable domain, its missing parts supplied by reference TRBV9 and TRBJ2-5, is DSGVTQTPKHLITATGQRVTLRCSPRSGDLSVYWYQQSLDQGLQFLIQYYNGEERAKGNILERFSAQQFPDLHSELNLSSLELGDSALYFCASSVGSSGGAGETQYFGPGTRLLVL.